These 8 T cell receptor beta chains were sequenced from one sample in a study of CD8 T cells in Susac syndrome. Random hexamers were used to reverse transcribe the RNA input (about 0.5 to 1 ug). MiXCR was run by TCRdb on the immunoSEQ multiplex PCR reads, yielding one entry per CDR3 protein. The data show roughly 160,000 distinct CDR3 sequences, around 94% seen once. Material for sequencing was CD4+ T cells from PBMCs. These receptors originate from a human donor in good health.

The rearrangement uses TRBV3-1 and TRBJ2-3; weak D call: TRBD2 (6 bases). CDR3 length: 13 amino acids. Germline V gene sequence: CDR1 LGHDT, CDR2 YNNKEL (reference sequence). With 0 bases removed from V and 9 bases from J, the gap between germline ends came to 10 bases. In DNA, the CDR3 is TGTGCCAGCAGCCAAGAGGCGGGGTTGACGCAGTATTTT. It encodes CASSQEAGLTQYF.

This clonotype was seen a single time. The chain carries TRBV6-2 or TRBV6-3 and TRBJ1-5; D call uncertain. V was trimmed by 6 bases and J by 3 bases, leaving 12 bases between them. This CDR3 spans 14 amino acids. Germline V gene sequence: CDR1 MNHEY, CDR2 SVGEGT. CDR3 sequence reads: CASSKTEINQPQHF. The CDR3 nucleotides read TGTGCCAGCAGCAAAACAGAGATCAATCAGCCCCAGCATTTT.

This chain uses TRBV3-1 with TRBJ2-1; 13 nucleotides line up with TRBD2. This CDR3 comprises 17 residues. J gave up 7 bases and V 2 bases, and 8 bases lay outside the gene matches. From germline, CDR1 is LGHDT and CDR2 YNNKEL (reference sequence). The CDR3 sequence is CASSQPYVLAGGNEQFF. The CDR3 DNA follows: TGTGCCAGCAGCCAACCGTACGTACTAGCGGGGGGGAATGAGCAGTTCTTC.

The chain links TRBV4-3 to TRBJ1-4; no clear D gene. The V end was cut by 4 bases, the J end by 0 bases, with 15 bases between. Germline loops: CDR1 LGHNA, CDR2 YSLEER. The CDR3 covers 17 residues. The CDR3 DNA reads as TGCGCCAGCAGCCTCGGGAGCGGGCCTGCAACTAATGAAAAACTGTTTTTT. Its protein is CASSLGSGPATNEKLFF.

This clonotype was detected only a few times. V gene TRBV3-1 combines with J gene TRBJ1-5; D might be TRBD1 (5 bases). Germline loops: CDR1 LGHDT, CDR2 YNNKEL (reference sequence). The CDR3 contains 14 residues. Trimming took off 4 bases at V and 5 bases at J, with 12 bases between the two ends. As DNA, the CDR3 is TGTGCCAGCAGCCGAGCAGACAGCTATCAGCCCCAGCATTTT. It encodes CASSRADSYQPQHF. Full variable domain (missing parts from reference TRBV3-1 and TRBJ1-5): DTAVSQTPKYLVTQMGNDKSIKCEQNLGHDTMYWYKQDSKKFLKIMFSYNNKELIINETVPNRFSPKSPDKAHLNLHINSLELGDSAVYFCASSRADSYQPQHFGDGTRLSIL.

In this sample, this clonotype turned up once. This chain connects TRBV20-1 to TRBJ2-7, with no clear D. This CDR3 has 11 amino acids. V was clipped by 6 bases and J by 4 bases, with 10 bases between them. Germline CDR1 reads DFQATT; CDR2 reads SNEGSKA (reference sequence). CDR3 residues: CSARTLYEQYF. CDR3 nucleotides: TGCAGTGCGAGGACCCTATACGAGCAGTACTTC.

The chain is built from TRBV20-1 and TRBJ2-1; tentative D call: TRBD2 (5 bases). The CDR3 has 11 amino acids. The V and J ends lost 3 bases and 10 bases respectively, with 10 bases between them. Germline V lookup: CDR1 DFQATT, CDR2 SNEGSKA (reference sequence). The CDR3 sequence: CSARTAGEQFF. DNA of the CDR3: TGCAGTGCTAGGACGGCGGGCGAGCAGTTCTTC.

V gene TRBV29-1 combines with J gene TRBJ2-1; 8 bases line up with TRBD1. V trimming: 3 bases; J trimming: 7 bases; junction bases outside the gene matches: 8. This CDR3 has 14 residues. Germline CDR1 reads SQVTM; CDR2 reads ANQGSEA. This CDR3 is CSVDQGALVNEQFF. The CDR3 nucleotides are TGCAGCGTTGACCAGGGGGCTTTAGTTAATGAGCAGTTCTTC.